This TCR beta chain was obtained from a study of T cell repertoires in cytomegalovirus infection. Whole-study context: Carrying CMV and the relevant HLA type showed in public TCR beta signatures.

TCRdb re-called the reads with MiXCR, one entry per CDR3 protein. The table includes roughly 230,000 distinct CDR3 sequences, approximately 13% detected once. Study findings and constraints: Accumulated public TCR beta family frequency recognized individuals carrying CMV together with the relevant HLA. It was HLA-C-restricted CMV-specific TCR beta clonotypes that dominated the response ex vivo.

This clonotype was detected ten times or more. As yet, its antigen is unknown. The J segment lost 5 bases and the V segment lost 6 bases, leaving 13 bases of the junction unmatched. Germline CDR1 is DFQATT and CDR2 is SNEGSKA (reference sequence). This CDR3 has 15 residues. The chain carries TRBV20-1 and TRBJ2-7; 10 nucleotides agree with TRBD2. This clonotype was obtained from a human donor in good health (CMV status not recorded). Some clones in this sample may be carry-over from other donors' samples. Sequencing was done on a sample of PBMCs. Written as DNA, the CDR3 is TGCAGTGCCCAAAAGGCTAGCGGGAGCAGGAACGAGCAGTACTTC. Protein: CSAQKASGSRNEQYF.